This T cell receptor (beta chain) appears in the sequencing data of a study of T-cell reconstitution after alpha-beta-depleted transplantation in children. Unique molecular identifiers were built into the TCRbeta library. Via MiXCR, TCRdb re-called the PCR reads, giving one row per CDR3 protein. Among about 58,000 distinct CDR3 sequences listed, 44% were seen once. Germline V gene sequence: CDR1 MNHNS, CDR2 SASEGT. The CDR3 consists of 15 residues. Trimming removed 7 bases at V and 0 bases at J, with 13 bases between. This clonotype was found a few times. This material consisted of PBMCs, mostly from graft donor cells, taken 360 days after TCRalphabeta/CD19-depleted stem cell transplant. The V and J genes are TRBV6-1 and TRBJ1-5; no clear D. The sequence came from a male patient under 18 who had a stem cell transplant for acute lymphoblastic leukemia, so the T cells may come from the graft donor. CDR3 protein: CASTATGYSNQPQHF. DNA of the CDR3: TGTGCCAGCACCGCGACGGGTTATAGCAATCAGCCCCAGCATTTT.